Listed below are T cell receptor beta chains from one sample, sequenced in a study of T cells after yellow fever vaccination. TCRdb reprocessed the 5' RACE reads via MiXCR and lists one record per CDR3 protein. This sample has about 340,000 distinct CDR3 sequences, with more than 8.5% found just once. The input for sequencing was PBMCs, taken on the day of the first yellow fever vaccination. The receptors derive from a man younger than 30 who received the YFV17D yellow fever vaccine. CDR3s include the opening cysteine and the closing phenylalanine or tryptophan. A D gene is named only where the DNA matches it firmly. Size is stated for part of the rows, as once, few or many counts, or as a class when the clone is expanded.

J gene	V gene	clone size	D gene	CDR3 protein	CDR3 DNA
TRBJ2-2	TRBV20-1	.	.	CSASTTNTGELFF	TGCAGTGCTAGCACCACGAACACCGGGGAGCTGTTTTTT
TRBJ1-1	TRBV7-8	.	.	CASSSPGRSEAFF	TGTGCCAGCAGCTCGCCGGGACGGAGTGAAGCTTTCTTT
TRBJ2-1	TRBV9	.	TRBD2	CASSVLPTSGGAGEQFF	TGTGCCAGCAGCGTATTACCAACTAGCGGGGGGGCGGGGGAGCAGTTCTTC
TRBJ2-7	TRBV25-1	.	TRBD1	CASSAGTGGEQYF	TGTGCCAGCAGTGCGGGGACAGGGGGCGAGCAGTACTTC
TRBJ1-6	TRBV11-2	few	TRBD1	CASSQVHRQGSPYNSPLHF	TGTGCCAGCAGCCAAGTCCATCGACAGGGATCCCCCTATAATTCACCCCTCCACTTT
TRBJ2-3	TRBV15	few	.	CATSRDSQGFKYF	TGTGCCACCAGCAGAGATTCTCAGGGTTTTAAGTATTTT
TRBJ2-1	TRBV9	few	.	CASSDRQEQFF	TGTGCCAGCAGCGATCGACAGGAGCAGTTCTTC
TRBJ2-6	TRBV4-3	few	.	CASSLTRFSGANVLTF	TGCGCCAGCAGTCTAACGCGCTTTTCCGGGGCCAACGTCCTGACTTTC
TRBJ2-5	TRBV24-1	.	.	CATSDPRRLQETQYF	TGTGCCACCAGTGATCCCCGCAGGCTCCAAGAGACCCAGTACTTC
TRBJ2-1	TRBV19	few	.	CASSRTLADEQFF	TGTGCCAGTAGTAGGACTCTCGCGGATGAGCAGTTCTTC
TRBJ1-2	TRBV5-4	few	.	CASSVTGPAGYTF	TGTGCCAGCAGCGTAACAGGGCCAGCTGGCTACACCTTC
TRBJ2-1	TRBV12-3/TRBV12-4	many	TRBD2	CASNLRGGNEQFF	TGTGCCAGCAATCTACGGGGGGGGAATGAGCAGTTCTTC
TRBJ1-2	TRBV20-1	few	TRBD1	CSARRTGIYGYTF	TGCAGTGCTAGGAGGACAGGAATCTATGGCTACACCTTC
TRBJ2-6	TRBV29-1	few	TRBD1	CSVIIGTASGANVLTF	TGCAGCGTCATTATTGGGACAGCTTCTGGGGCCAACGTCCTGACTTTC
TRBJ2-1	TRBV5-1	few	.	CASSVRLTSSYNEQFF	TGCGCCAGCAGCGTAAGACTCACGAGCTCCTACAATGAGCAGTTCTTC
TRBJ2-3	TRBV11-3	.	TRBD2	CASRDNRRGNTQYF	TGTGCCAGCAGGGACAATCGGCGGGGGAATACGCAGTATTTT
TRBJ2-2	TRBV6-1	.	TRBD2	CASTSGGGNTEELFF	TGTGCCAGTACTAGCGGGGGGGGGAACACCGAGGAGCTGTTTTTT
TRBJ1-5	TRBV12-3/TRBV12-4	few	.	CATSGTLGQPQHF	TGTGCCACCTCCGGGACTCTCGGTCAGCCCCAGCATTTT
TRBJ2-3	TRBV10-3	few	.	CAISGSANSFTDTQYF	TGTGCCATCAGTGGGTCAGCCAACTCATTCACAGATACGCAGTATTTT
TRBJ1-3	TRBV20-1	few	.	CSAQREPGNTIYF	TGCAGTGCCCAGCGGGAGCCTGGAAACACCATATATTTT
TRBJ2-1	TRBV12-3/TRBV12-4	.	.	CASSFTRGDEQFF	TGTGCCAGCAGTTTTACGAGGGGGGATGAGCAGTTCTTC
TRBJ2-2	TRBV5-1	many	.	CASSYLAPTANTGELFF	TGCGCCAGCAGCTACCTAGCGCCTACCGCGAACACCGGGGAGCTGTTTTTT
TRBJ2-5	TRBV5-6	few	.	CASSSRSQRTETQYF	TGTGCCAGCAGCTCAAGGTCCCAGAGGACGGAGACCCAGTACTTC
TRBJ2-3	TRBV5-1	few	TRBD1	CASSPPGTGGLGTDTQYF	TGCGCCAGCAGCCCCCCCGGGACAGGGGGCCTGGGTACAGATACGCAGTATTTT
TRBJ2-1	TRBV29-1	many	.	CSVEKGTSNEQFF	TGCAGCGTTGAAAAAGGGACAAGCAATGAGCAGTTCTTC
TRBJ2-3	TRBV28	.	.	CASKGWGSFSTDTQYF	TGTGCCAGCAAAGGTTGGGGAAGTTTCAGCACAGATACGCAGTATTTT
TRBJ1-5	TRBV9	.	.	CASSDGTVNQPQHF	TGTGCCAGCAGCGACGGGACGGTCAACCAGCCCCAGCATTTT
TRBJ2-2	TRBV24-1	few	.	CATSDPGPPNTGELFF	TGTGCCACCAGTGACCCGGGGCCTCCGAACACCGGGGAGCTGTTTTTT
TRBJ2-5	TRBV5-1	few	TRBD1	CASSKGQTQETQYF	TGCGCCAGCAGCAAGGGACAGACGCAAGAGACCCAGTACTTC
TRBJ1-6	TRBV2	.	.	CASSETPLADSPLHF	TGTGCCAGCAGTGAAACCCCACTCGCGGATTCACCCCTCCACTTT
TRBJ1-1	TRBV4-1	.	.	CASSQVGGPVGVNTEAFF	TGCGCCAGCAGCCAAGTCGGGGGGCCAGTGGGGGTGAACACTGAAGCTTTCTTT
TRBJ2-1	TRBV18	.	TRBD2	CASSPPNSGEWREQFF	TGTGCCAGCTCACCACCGAATAGCGGGGAGTGGCGTGAGCAGTTCTTC
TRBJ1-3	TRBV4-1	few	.	CASSRPGAGNTIYF	TGCGCCAGCAGCCGGCCAGGGGCTGGAAACACCATATATTTT
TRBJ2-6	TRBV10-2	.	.	CASSAWTAGTGPSGANVLTF	TGCGCCAGCAGTGCGTGGACCGCCGGGACGGGACCATCTGGGGCCAACGTCCTGACTTTC
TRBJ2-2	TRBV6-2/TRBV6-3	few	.	CASSYSMVLYRVTNTGELFF	TGTGCCAGCAGTTACTCGATGGTCCTGTACAGGGTTACGAACACCGGGGAGCTGTTTTTT
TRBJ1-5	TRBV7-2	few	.	CASSRTGGLQPQHF	TGTGCCAGCAGCCGTACGGGGGGCTTGCAGCCCCAGCATTTT
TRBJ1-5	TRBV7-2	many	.	CASSLWRDQPQHF	TGTGCCAGCAGCTTATGGCGGGATCAGCCCCAGCATTTT
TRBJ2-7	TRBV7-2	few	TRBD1	CASSGDRVSYEQYF	TGTGCCAGCAGCGGGGACAGGGTCTCCTACGAGCAGTACTTC
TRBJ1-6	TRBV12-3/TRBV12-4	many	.	CASSPRASGANSPLHF	TGTGCCAGCAGCCCTCGGGCAAGCGGGGCTAATTCACCCCTCCACTTT
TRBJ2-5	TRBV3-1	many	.	CASSQQSGPQETQYF	TGTGCCAGCAGCCAGCAGTCGGGCCCCCAAGAGACCCAGTACTTC
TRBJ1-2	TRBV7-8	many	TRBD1	CASSSGDRASYGYTF	TGTGCCAGCAGCTCAGGGGACAGGGCTAGTTACGGCTACACCTTC
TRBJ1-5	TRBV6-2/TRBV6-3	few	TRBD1	CASSYFGQGDNQPQHF	TGTGCCAGCAGTTATTTCGGACAGGGGGATAATCAGCCCCAGCATTTT
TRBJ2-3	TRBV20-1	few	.	CSAPWDQARDTQYF	TGCAGTGCTCCCTGGGACCAGGCTAGAGATACGCAGTATTTT
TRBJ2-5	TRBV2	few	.	CASGPEMEETQYF	TGTGCCAGCGGACCGGAGATGGAGGAGACCCAGTACTTC
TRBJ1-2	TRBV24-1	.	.	CATSDPQGGTEYGYTF	TGTGCCACCAGTGATCCGCAAGGGGGGACCGAATATGGCTACACCTTC
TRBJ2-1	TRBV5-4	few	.	CASSPGGYRVIHNEQFF	TGTGCCAGCAGCCCGGGCGGGTACAGGGTGATCCACAATGAGCAGTTCTTC
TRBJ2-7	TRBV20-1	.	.	CSATDGSYEQYF	TGCAGTGCCACGGACGGCTCCTACGAGCAGTACTTC
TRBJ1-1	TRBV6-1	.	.	CASSGEVGNTEAFF	TGTGCCAGCAGTGGCGAGGTTGGGAACACTGAAGCTTTCTTT
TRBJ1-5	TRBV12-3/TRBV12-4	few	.	CASSPQGQLNQPQHF	TGTGCCAGCAGCCCCCAAGGACAGCTCAATCAGCCCCAGCATTTT
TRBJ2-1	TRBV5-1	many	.	CASSSTSLNEQFF	TGCGCCAGCAGCTCCACCTCGCTCAATGAGCAGTTCTTC
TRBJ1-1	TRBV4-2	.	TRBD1	CASSQDRGGQGAAFF	TGTGCCAGCAGCCAAGATCGCGGGGGACAGGGGGCGGCTTTCTTT